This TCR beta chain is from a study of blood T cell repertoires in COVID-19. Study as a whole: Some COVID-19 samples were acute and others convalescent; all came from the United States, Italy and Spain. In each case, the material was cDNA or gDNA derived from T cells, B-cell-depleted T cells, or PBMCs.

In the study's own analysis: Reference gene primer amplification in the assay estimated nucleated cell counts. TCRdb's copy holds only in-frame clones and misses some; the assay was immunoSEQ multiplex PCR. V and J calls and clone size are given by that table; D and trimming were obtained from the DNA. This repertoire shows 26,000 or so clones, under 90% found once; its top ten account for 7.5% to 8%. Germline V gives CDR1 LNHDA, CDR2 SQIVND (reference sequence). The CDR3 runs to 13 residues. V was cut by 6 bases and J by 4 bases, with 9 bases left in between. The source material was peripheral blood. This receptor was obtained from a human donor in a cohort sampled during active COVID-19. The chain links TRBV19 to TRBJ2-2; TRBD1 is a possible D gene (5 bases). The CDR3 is CASSRARTGELFF. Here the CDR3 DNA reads TGTGCCAGTAGCAGGGCCCGCACCGGGGAGCTGTTTTTT.